This T cell receptor beta chain appears in the sequencing data of a study of T cells after yellow fever vaccination. On the study more broadly: Fractions containing few cells were prepared with SMART-Seq v4 Ultra Low Input. Overall study results and limits: Most clones from primary vaccination were detected again post-booster (almost 98% CD4, 88% CD8). Compared with primary, the secondary response was weaker and peaked at day 5, not 15.

TCRdb called the 5' RACE reads again in MiXCR, with one record for every CDR3 protein. The profile shows roughly 330,000 distinct CDR3 sequences, 3% to 4.5% of them singletons. This CDR3 spans 16 amino acids. Trimming stripped 1 base from V and 3 bases from J, with 13 bases between. CDR1 SGHTA and CDR2 FQGNSA come from the germline V gene. This clonotype was detected ten times or more. The antigen remains undetermined. The chain is built from TRBV7-2 and TRBJ1-5, with D perhaps matching TRBD1 (5 bases). Sequenced material: PBMCs, taken 5 days after the yellow fever booster vaccination. The sequence was collected from a man younger than 30 who received the YFV17D yellow fever vaccine. CDR3 sequence reads: CASSLVGGNTNQPQHF. The CDR3 region has the DNA TGTGCCAGCAGCTTAGTTGGGGGAAACACCAATCAGCCCCAGCATTTT.